One sample yielded the 27 T cell receptor beta chains listed below, sequenced in a study of regulatory T cells in long-lasting Graves disease. The sample's time point: newly diagnosed GD, antithyroid drugs for less than 3 months. The TCR library was made from RNA extracted from PBMCs. According to the study, TCR beta libraries were built with iRepertoire HTBI primers and CDR3-region Arm-PCR. TCRdb reprocessed the multiplex PCR reads via MiXCR and lists one record per CDR3 protein. Of roughly 500,000 distinct CDR3 sequences in the sample, approximately 13% were seen once. This sample was also put to use in a study of T cells in Graves' hyperthyroidism and ophthalmopathy.

The source material was peripheral blood mononuclear cells (PBMCs), sampled at new diagnosis, from a patient treated with antithyroid drugs. The receptors shown here come from a man aged 30-40 years with Graves disease.

This clonotype was seen repeatedly, ten times or more. The rearrangement links TRBV2 to TRBJ2-7, with 8 bases fitting TRBD1. Germline lookup yields CDR1 SNHLY and CDR2 FYNNEI. This CDR3 region has 14 residues. V was clipped by 5 bases and J by 0 bases; unmatched bases: 3. This CDR3 is CASSRDRGSYEQYF. DNA of the CDR3: TGTGCCAGCAGTCGAGACAGGGGCTCCTACGAGCAGTACTTC.

This chain uses TRBV7-3 with TRBJ2-1, with a tentative D call TRBD1 (6 bases). Trimming left V 4 bases short and J 12 bases short, with 16 bases between. There are 13 residues in the CDR3. Germline CDR1 reads SGHTA; CDR2 reads FQGTGA. The CDR3 sequence is CASSYRQDGRQFF. The DNA of the CDR3 is TGTGCCAGCAGCTACCGACAGGACGGAAGGCAGTTCTTC.

This clonotype was observed a few times. The chain carries TRBV18 and TRBJ2-7; possibly TRBD2 for D (6 bases). Germline-derived CDR1 and CDR2 are KGHSH and LQKENI. This CDR3 spans 14 amino acids. V lost 2 bases and J lost 5, with 13 bases in between. CDR3: CASSPRSGGNEQYF. The CDR3 region has the DNA TGTGCCAGCTCACCAAGGAGCGGAGGGAACGAGCAGTACTTC.

This clonotype was counted many times. The chain links TRBV2 to TRBJ1-3; no firm D call. Trimming stripped 2 bases from V and 0 bases from J, with 8 bases between. The length of the CDR3 is 15 residues. Per germline, CDR1 SNHLY and CDR2 FYNNEI. CDR3 DNA: TGTGCCAGCAGTGAAAGGGCGGTCTCTGGAAACACCATATATTTT. Its translation is CASSERAVSGNTIYF.

This clonotype was detected ten times or more. The chain is built from TRBV12-3 or TRBV12-4 and TRBJ2-1; TRBD2 matches 8 bases. With V trimmed by 5 bases and J by 0 bases, 6 bases remained unmatched. The CDR3 runs to 16 residues. The CDR3 nucleotides read TGTGCCAGCAGTCCAACTAGCGGCGGCTCCTACAATGAGCAGTTCTTC. This gives the protein CASSPTSGGSYNEQFF.

This clonotype appeared many times. The chain employs TRBV28 and TRBJ1-6; TRBD1 matches 7 bases. The CDR3 contains 15 residues. The V and J ends lost 5 bases and 7 bases, in that order; junction bases with no gene match: 8. The germline gives CDR1 MDHEN, CDR2 SYDVKM. CDR3: CASSPADRLNSPLHF. The CDR3 DNA follows: TGTGCCAGCAGTCCGGCGGACAGGCTAAATTCACCCCTCCACTTT.

This chain uses TRBV5-5 with TRBJ2-7; 9 positions match TRBD2. The germline CDR1 and CDR2 sequences are SGHKS and YYEKEE (reference sequence). This CDR3 contains 17 residues. J was trimmed by 2 bases and V by 0 bases; bases with no gene match: 9. CDR3 bases: TGTGCCAGCAGCTTGGGGTTAGCGGGAGAGGTGGCCTACGAGCAGTACTTC. It is translated as CASSLGLAGEVAYEQYF.

This clonotype was counted ten times or more. The chain employs TRBV3-1 and TRBJ2-7; perhaps TRBD2 as D (6 bases). Trimming removed 4 bases from V and 1 base from J, with 14 bases in between. The CDR3 totals 15 residues. From germline, CDR1 is LGHDT and CDR2 YNNKEL (reference sequence). CDR3 DNA sequence: TGTGCCAGCAGCCCCCGGGTCGGGGGATCCTACGAGCAGTACTTC. This translates into CASSPRVGGSYEQYF.

This clonotype was recorded at least ten times. The V and J genes are TRBV20-1 and TRBJ1-4; D is perhaps TRBD1 (5 bases). The CDR3 has 13 residues. Trimming removed 3 bases at V and 7 bases at J, with 12 bases between. The V gene's germline CDR1 is DFQATT and CDR2 SNEGSKA (reference sequence). The CDR3 coding sequence is TGCAGTGCTAGGGCGGGGACGGTTGAAAAACTGTTTTTT. Its translation: CSARAGTVEKLFF.

At least ten counts were recorded for this clonotype. This chain uses TRBV5-1 with TRBJ2-4; 9 bases are a match to TRBD1. Unmatched junction bases numbered 12, after V lost 5 bases and J lost 9 bases. This CDR3 has 15 residues. CDR1 SGHRS and CDR2 YFSETQ come from the germline V gene. The CDR3 DNA is TGCGCCAGCAGTTACGACGGGACAGGGAGGGTCATTCAGTACTTC. Its translation: CASSYDGTGRVIQYF.

This clonotype was seen repeatedly, ten times or more. This chain connects TRBV6-5 to TRBJ1-2; D uncertain. CDR3 length: 13 amino acids. V shed 3 bases and J shed 0 bases, with 5 bases lying between them. CDR1 MNHEY and CDR2 SVGAGI come from the germline V gene. In nucleotides, the CDR3 is TGTGCCAGCAGTTATCGAGCTAACTATGGCTACACCTTC. Translation: CASSYRANYGYTF.

This clonotype has at least ten counts. The gene calls are TRBV20-1 and TRBJ2-3; 8 bases are a match to TRBD1. V gave up 3 bases and J gave up 3 bases; unmatched junction bases: 2. Germline V gene sequence: CDR1 DFQATT, CDR2 SNEGSKA (reference sequence). The CDR3 totals 13 residues. The DNA of the CDR3 is TGCAGTGCTAGCCAGGGGGCAACAGATACGCAGTATTTT. Encoded protein: CSASQGATDTQYF.

In its sample, this clonotype was seen many times. The V gene is TRBV19, the J gene TRBJ2-3; the match to TRBD2 covers 9 bases. The CDR3 contains 14 residues. V was pared by 7 bases and J by 0 bases, with 2 bases of the junction left unmatched. Germline values: CDR1 LNHDA, CDR2 SQIVND (reference sequence). CDR3 amino acids: CASNLAGSTDTQYF. CDR3 bases: TGTGCCAGTAACCTAGCGGGAAGCACAGATACGCAGTATTTT. The complete variable domain, with remaining parts taken from reference TRBV19 and TRBJ2-3, reads DGGITQSPKYLFRKEGQNVTLSCEQNLNHDAMYWYRQDPGQGLRLIYYSQIVNDFQKGDIAEGYSVSREKKESFPLTVTSAQKNPTAFYLCASNLAGSTDTQYFGPGTRLTVL.

At least ten counts were recorded for this clonotype. V usage is TRBV19 and J usage is TRBJ2-6; a possible D gene is TRBD2 (6 bases). Trimming removed 3 bases at V and 4 bases at J, with 13 bases between. Germline CDR1 reads LNHDA; CDR2 reads SQIVND (reference sequence). There are 16 residues in the CDR3. This CDR3 reads CASSMDRGKGANVLTF. CDR3 bases: TGTGCCAGTAGTATGGATCGGGGGAAAGGGGCCAACGTCCTGACTTTC.

This clonotype was seen at least ten times. This sequence joins TRBV12-3 or TRBV12-4 and TRBJ2-1; D is tentatively TRBD1 or TRBD2 (5 bases each). This CDR3 region has 16 residues. V shed 5 bases and J shed 2 bases, with 16 bases lying between them. This CDR3 is CASSPLGESTYNEQFF. The CDR3 DNA follows: TGTGCCAGCAGTCCCTTGGGGGAGTCGACCTACAATGAGCAGTTCTTC.

The genes are TRBV27 and TRBJ2-6; TRBD2 is a possible D gene (6 bases). V dropped 0 bases and J dropped 1 base, with 13 bases sitting between them. Germline loops: CDR1 MNHEY, CDR2 SMNVEV (reference sequence). The length of the CDR3 is 18 residues. The CDR3 bases are TGTGCCAGCAGTTTATCCCGGGGGATTTCTTCTGGGGCCAACGTCCTGACTTTC. This codes for CASSLSRGISSGANVLTF. Looking up the rest from reference TRBV27 and TRBJ2-6 gives the full variable domain: EAQVTQNPRYLITVTGKKLTVTCSQNMNHEYMSWYRQDPGLGLRQIYYSMNVEVTDKGDVPEGYKVSRKEKRNFPLILESPSPNQTSLYFCASSLSRGISSGANVLTFGAGSRLTVL.

In its sample, this clonotype was seen many times. V and J are TRBV15 and TRBJ1-2; 9 bases agree with TRBD1. The CDR3 has 16 amino acids. J gave up 6 bases and V 1 base, and 9 bases lay outside the gene matches. CDR1 and CDR2 from the germline V gene are LNHNV and YYDKDF (reference sequence). The CDR3: CATSRGGIGTGNGYTF. The DNA of the CDR3 is TGTGCCACCAGCAGAGGTGGGATAGGGACAGGGAATGGCTACACCTTC.

The V and J genes are TRBV28 and TRBJ2-1, with D perhaps matching TRBD2 (6 bases). CDR1 and CDR2 (germline): MDHEN, SYDVKM. Deletions cut 5 bases from V and 2 bases from J, with 16 bases between. The CDR3 loop spans 16 amino acids. The CDR3 spells CASSPLMGGTYNEQFF. The CDR3 bases are TGTGCCAGCAGTCCCCTTATGGGGGGAACCTACAATGAGCAGTTCTTC.

Concerning this clonotype: This probably arose from a read error, given a far larger clone one base away. The gene calls are TRBV2 and TRBJ1-1; D ambiguous. The CDR3 runs to 12 residues. Germline values: CDR1 SNHLY, CDR2 FYNNEI. The CDR3 coding sequence is TGTGCCAGCAGTTACCGGAACATTGAAGCTTTCTTT. This codes for CASSYRNIEAFF.

This clonotype was detected only a few times. V and J are TRBV2 and TRBJ2-1, with D perhaps TRBD1 or TRBD2 (5 bases each). The CDR3 loop spans 13 amino acids. Germline CDR1 and CDR2: SNHLY and FYNNEI. Between the trimmed V and J ends, which lost 6 bases and 3 bases, there was a span of 9 bases. The CDR3 here is CASRGDVYNEQFF. In DNA form, the CDR3 reads TGTGCCAGCAGGGGGGACGTCTACAATGAGCAGTTCTTC.

This clonotype was seen a handful of times. The chain uses TRBV4-1 and TRBJ2-1; TRBD2 agrees at 12 bases. CDR1 MGHRA and CDR2 YSYEKL come from the germline V gene. The V gene end was trimmed by 1 base and the J gene end by 7 bases; junction bases not matched to a gene: 8. This CDR3 region has 17 residues. The CDR3 is CASSQGQTSGSGNEQFF. CDR3 bases: TGCGCCAGCAGCCAAGGACAGACTAGCGGGAGTGGTAATGAGCAGTTCTTC.

This clonotype was detected only a few times. The chain employs TRBV15 and TRBJ2-1; TRBD2 might be the D (6 bases). V lost 5 bases and J lost 3, with 8 bases in between. Per the germline V gene, CDR1 is LNHNV and CDR2 is YYDKDF (reference sequence). The CDR3 totals 13 residues. As DNA, the CDR3 is TGTGCCACCAGCCAGGGAGGCTACAATGAGCAGTTCTTC. As protein: CATSQGGYNEQFF.

This chain connects TRBV20-1 to TRBJ1-5, with no clear D. The CDR3 consists of 13 residues. CDR1 is DFQATT, CDR2 SNEGSKA, per germline (reference sequence). Between the trimmed V and J ends, which lost 0 bases and 5 bases, there was a span of 8 bases. CDR3: CSAREAGDQPQHF. The CDR3 nucleotides are TGCAGTGCTAGAGAAGCAGGAGATCAGCCCCAGCATTTT.

Worth noting for this clonotype: Since a much larger clone is just one base distant, this may be a read error. This rearrangement joins TRBV11-2 to TRBJ2-3; tentatively, D is TRBD1 (7 bases). CDR3 size: 15 residues. Germline CDR1 is SGHAT and CDR2 is FQNNGV. The CDR3 region is CASSLRQGGLETKYF. CDR3 bases: TGTGCCAGCAGCTTAAGACAGGGAGGCTTGGAGACCAAGTACTTC.

In its sample, this clonotype was seen a few times. The V and J genes are TRBV10-2 and TRBJ2-2, with D unresolved. V lost 3 bases and J 5 bases, leaving 7 bases between the germline ends. The germline gives CDR1 WSHSY, CDR2 SAAADI. The CDR3 is 13 amino acids. CDR3 coding DNA: TGCGCCAGCAGTGAACTTTCTACCGGGGAGCTGTTTTTT. This encodes CASSELSTGELFF.

This clonotype was seen only once. A much larger clone is a single base away; this may be a read error. The chain is built from TRBV18 and TRBJ2-7; 8 bases map to TRBD1. The CDR3 length is 14 residues. Germline CDR1 and CDR2: KGHSH and LQKENI. CDR3 in amino acids: CVSSPADRDGEQYF. CDR3 sequence (DNA): TGTGTCAGCTCACCGGCGGACAGGGATGGCGAGCAGTACTTC. Combining the CDR3 with reference TRBV18 and TRBJ2-7 gives the whole variable domain NAGVMQNPRHLVRRRGQEARLRCSPMKGHSHVYWYRQLPEEGLKFMVYLQKENIIDESGMPKERFSAEFPKEGPSILRIQQVVRGDSAAYFCVSSPADRDGEQYFGPGTRLTVT.

The table lists this clonotype with a few counts. The chain combines TRBV7-2 with TRBJ1-1, with TRBD1 as a possible D gene (6 bases). Germline values: CDR1 SGHTA, CDR2 FQGNSA. The CDR3 contains 14 residues. Trimming took off 1 base at V and 4 bases at J, with 10 bases between the two ends. CDR3 nucleotide sequence: TGTGCCAGCAGCTTAGTCAGGGGTGCCACTGAAGCTTTCTTT. This translates into CASSLVRGATEAFF.